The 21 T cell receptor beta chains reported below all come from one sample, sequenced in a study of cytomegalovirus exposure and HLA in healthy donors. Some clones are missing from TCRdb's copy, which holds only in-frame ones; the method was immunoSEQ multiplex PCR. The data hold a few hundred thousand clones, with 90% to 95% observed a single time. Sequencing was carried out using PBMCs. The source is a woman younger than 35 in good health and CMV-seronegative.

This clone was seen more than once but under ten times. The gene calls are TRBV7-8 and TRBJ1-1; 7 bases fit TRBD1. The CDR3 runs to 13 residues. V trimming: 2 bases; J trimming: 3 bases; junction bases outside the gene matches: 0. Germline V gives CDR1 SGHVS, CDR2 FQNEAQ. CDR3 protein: CASSLQGDTEAFF. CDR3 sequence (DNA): TGTGCCAGCAGCTTACAGGGGGACACTGAAGCTTTCTTT.

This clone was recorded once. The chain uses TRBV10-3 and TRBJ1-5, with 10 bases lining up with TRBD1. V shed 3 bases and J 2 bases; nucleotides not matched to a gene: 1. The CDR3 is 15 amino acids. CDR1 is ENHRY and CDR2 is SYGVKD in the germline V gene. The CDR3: CAISDGQGGNQPQHF. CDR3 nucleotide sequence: TGTGCCATCAGTGACGGACAGGGGGGCAATCAGCCCCAGCATTTT.

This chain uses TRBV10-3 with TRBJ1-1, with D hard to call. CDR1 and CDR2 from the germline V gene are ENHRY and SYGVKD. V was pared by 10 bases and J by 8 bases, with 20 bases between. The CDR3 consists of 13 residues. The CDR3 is CATIGLGDSEAFF. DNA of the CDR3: TGTGCCACCATAGGGCTCGGGGATTCCGAAGCTTTCTTT.

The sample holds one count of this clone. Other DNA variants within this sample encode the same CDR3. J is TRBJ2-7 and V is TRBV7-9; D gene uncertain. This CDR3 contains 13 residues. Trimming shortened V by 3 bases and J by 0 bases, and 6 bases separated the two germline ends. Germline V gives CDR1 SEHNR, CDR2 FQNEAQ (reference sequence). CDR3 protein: CASSFPSSYEQYF. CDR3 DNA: TGTGCCAGCAGCTTTCCGTCCTCCTACGAGCAGTACTTC.

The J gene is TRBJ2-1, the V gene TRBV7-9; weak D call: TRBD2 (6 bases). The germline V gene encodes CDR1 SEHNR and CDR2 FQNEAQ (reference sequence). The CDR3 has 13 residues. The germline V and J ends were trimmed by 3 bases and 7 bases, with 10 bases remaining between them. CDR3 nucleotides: TGTGCCAGCAGCTTCGGGAGCGGGAATGAGCAGTTCTTC. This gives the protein CASSFGSGNEQFF.

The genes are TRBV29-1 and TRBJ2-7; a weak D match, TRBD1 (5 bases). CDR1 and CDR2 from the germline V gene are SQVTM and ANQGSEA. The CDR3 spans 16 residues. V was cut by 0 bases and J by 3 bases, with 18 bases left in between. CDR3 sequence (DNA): TGCAGCGTTGAAGATCCCGCCGGACATACCAACTACGAGCAGTACTTC. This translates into CSVEDPAGHTNYEQYF.

Written as DNA, the CDR3 is TGTGCCAGCAGCTTGAATCGACAGACCTATGGCTACACCTTC. It translates to CASSLNRQTYGYTF. V is TRBV5-6 and J is TRBJ1-2; tentatively, D is TRBD1 (5 bases). Trimming took 1 base from V and 4 from J, leaving 11 bases between them. The CDR3 has 14 residues. Germline CDR1 SGHDT, CDR2 YYEEEE.

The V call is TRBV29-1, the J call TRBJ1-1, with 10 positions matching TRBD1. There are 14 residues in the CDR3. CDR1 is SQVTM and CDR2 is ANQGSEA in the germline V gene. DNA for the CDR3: TGCGGGGCACGGACAGGGGGATATGGCGCTGAAGCTTTCTTT. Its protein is CGARTGGYGAEAFF.

CDR3 in DNA: TGTGCTAGTGGTCCGGGCCGGACTAGCGGAAATGACAATGAGCAGTTCTTC. Translating gives CASGPGRTSGNDNEQFF. This rearrangement joins TRBV12-5 to TRBJ2-1; 10 nucleotides agree with TRBD2. The V and J ends lost 5 bases and 5 bases, in that order; junction bases with no gene match: 12. The V gene's germline CDR1 is LGHNT and CDR2 FRNRAP. The length of the CDR3 is 17 residues. Combining the CDR3 with reference TRBV12-5 and TRBJ2-1 gives the whole variable domain DARVTQTPRHKVTEMGQEVTMRCQPILGHNTVFWYRQTMMQGLELLAYFRNRAPLDDSGMPKDRFSAEMPDATLATLKIQPSEPRDSAVYFCASGPGRTSGNDNEQFFGPGTRLTVL.

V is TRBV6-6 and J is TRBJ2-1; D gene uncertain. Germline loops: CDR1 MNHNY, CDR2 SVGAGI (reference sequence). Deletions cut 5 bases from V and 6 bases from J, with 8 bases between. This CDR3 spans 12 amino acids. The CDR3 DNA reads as TGTGCCAGCAGTAGTACTCTCAATGAGCAGTTCTTC. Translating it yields CASSSTLNEQFF.

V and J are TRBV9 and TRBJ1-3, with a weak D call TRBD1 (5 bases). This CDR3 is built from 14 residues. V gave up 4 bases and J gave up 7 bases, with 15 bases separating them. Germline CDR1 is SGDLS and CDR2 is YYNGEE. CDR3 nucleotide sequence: TGTGCCAGCAGCCGGGACGGGAGGGAGAACACCATATATTTT. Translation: CASSRDGRENTIYF. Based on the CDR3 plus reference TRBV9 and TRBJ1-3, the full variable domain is DSGVTQTPKHLITATGQRVTLRCSPRSGDLSVYWYQQSLDQGLQFLIQYYNGEERAKGNILERFSAQQFPDLHSELNLSSLELGDSALYFCASSRDGRENTIYFGEGSWLTVV.

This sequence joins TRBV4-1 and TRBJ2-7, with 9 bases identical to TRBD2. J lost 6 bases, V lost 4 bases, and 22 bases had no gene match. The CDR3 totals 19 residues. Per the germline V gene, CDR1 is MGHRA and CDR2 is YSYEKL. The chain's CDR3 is CASSPPGSGSHRWGGEQYF. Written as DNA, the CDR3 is TGCGCCAGCAGCCCTCCGGGTAGCGGGAGCCACCGGTGGGGGGGCGAGCAGTACTTC.

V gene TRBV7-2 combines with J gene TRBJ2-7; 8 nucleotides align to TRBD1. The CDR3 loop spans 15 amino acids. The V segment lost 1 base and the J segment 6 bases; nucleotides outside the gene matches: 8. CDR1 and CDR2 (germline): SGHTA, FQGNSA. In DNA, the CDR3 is TGTGCCAGCAGCTTAGACGGGACAGGCCATTCCGAGCAGTACTTC. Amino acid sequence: CASSLDGTGHSEQYF.

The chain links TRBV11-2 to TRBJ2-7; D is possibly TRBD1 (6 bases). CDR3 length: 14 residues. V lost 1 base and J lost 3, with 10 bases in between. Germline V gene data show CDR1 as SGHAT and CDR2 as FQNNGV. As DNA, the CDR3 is TGTGCCAGCAGCTTAGTGGACAGTTACTACGAGCAGTACTTC. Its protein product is CASSLVDSYYEQYF.

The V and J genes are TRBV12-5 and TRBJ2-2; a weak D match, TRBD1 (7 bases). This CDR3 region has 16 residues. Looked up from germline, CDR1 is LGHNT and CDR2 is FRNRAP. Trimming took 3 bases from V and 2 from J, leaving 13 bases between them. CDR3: CASGLRQGGNTGELFF. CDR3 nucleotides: TGTGCTAGTGGTTTACGACAGGGAGGTAACACCGGGGAGCTGTTTTTT.

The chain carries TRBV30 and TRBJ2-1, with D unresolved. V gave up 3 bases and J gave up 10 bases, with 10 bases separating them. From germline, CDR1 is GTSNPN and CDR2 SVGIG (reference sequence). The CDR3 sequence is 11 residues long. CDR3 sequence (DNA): TGTGCCTGGAGGTTCCCCCTAGAGCAGTTCTTC. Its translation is CAWRFPLEQFF. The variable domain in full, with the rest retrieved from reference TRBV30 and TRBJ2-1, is SQTIHQWPATLVQPVGSPLSLECTVEGTSNPNLYWYRQAAGRGLQLLFYSVGIGQISSEVPQNLSASRPQDRQFILSSKKLLLSDSGFYLCAWRFPLEQFFGPGTRLTVL.

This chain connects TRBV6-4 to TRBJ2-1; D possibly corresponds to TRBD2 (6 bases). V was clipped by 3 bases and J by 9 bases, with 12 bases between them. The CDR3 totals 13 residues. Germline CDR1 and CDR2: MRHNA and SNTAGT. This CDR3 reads CASSEGRCGEQFF. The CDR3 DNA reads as TGTGCCAGCAGTGAGGGGAGGTGCGGTGAGCAGTTCTTC.

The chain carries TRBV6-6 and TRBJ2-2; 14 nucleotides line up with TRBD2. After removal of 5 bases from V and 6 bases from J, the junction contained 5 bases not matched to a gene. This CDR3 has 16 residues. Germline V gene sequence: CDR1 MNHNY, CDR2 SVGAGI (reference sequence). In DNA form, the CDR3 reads TGTGCCAGCAGTGGCGGACTAGCGGGAGGTGCCGGGGAGCTGTTTTTT. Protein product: CASSGGLAGGAGELFF.

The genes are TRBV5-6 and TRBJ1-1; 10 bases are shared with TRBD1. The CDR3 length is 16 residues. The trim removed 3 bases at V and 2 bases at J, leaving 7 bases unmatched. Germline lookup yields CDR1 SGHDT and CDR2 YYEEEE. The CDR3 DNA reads TGTGCCAGCAGCTATCGACAGGGGGCATTTAACACTGAAGCTTTCTTT. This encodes CASSYRQGAFNTEAFF.

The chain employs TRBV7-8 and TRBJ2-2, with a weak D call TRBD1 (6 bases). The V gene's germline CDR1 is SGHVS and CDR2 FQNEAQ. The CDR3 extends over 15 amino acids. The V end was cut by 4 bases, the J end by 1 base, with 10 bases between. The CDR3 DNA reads TGTGCCAGCAGCTCGCTCAGGGGGAACACCGGGGAGCTGTTTTTT. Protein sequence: CASSSLRGNTGELFF.

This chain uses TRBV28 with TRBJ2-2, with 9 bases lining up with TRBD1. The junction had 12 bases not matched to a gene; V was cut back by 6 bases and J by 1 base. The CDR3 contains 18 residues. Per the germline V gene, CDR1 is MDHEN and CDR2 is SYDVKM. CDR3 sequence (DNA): TGTGCCAGCAGAAAACCGGGACAGGGAAATGGGAACACCGGGGAGCTGTTTTTT. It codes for CASRKPGQGNGNTGELFF.